This TCR beta chain was found in a study of regulatory T cells in long-lasting Graves disease (dated by TCRdb to about 2021). Turning to the overall study: Antithyroid drugs had been taken for less than 3 months by newly diagnosed Graves' disease patients. A total of 33 samples underwent TCR sequencing, from roughly 13 patients with persistent Graves' disease and 20 or so patients with newly diagnosed Graves' disease. The study took place in China and was registered as a clinical trial. Patients with persistent Graves' disease were compared with patients with newly diagnosed Graves' disease using TCR sequencing and RNA sequencing of peripheral blood.

This clonotype was observed a handful of times. What antigen it recognizes has not been identified. It has no much larger one-base neighbor in the sample; base qualities were not kept. CDR1 MDHEN and CDR2 SYDVKM were looked up in the germline V gene. Trimming removed 9 bases from V and 5 bases from J, leaving 14 bases between the germline ends. The CDR3 has 13 amino acids, counting the end cysteine and phenylalanine. The only DNA kept is the CDR3, 39 bases in frame from the first base. In light of the paper, this sample's time point label describes: newly diagnosed GD, antithyroid drugs for less than 3 months. For both TCR sequencing and RNA sequencing, RNA was extracted from PBMCs using TRIzol. The diagnosis of Graves' disease was made according to American Thyroid Association guidelines. Patients were recruited from an endocrinology department in Xi'an, China. Each patient gave approximately 10 milliliters of peripheral blood, collected in an EDTA anticoagulant tube. PBMCs were isolated by Ficoll Paque Plus density gradient separation without further T cell sorting. An Agilent 2100 Bioanalyzer and agarose gel were used to check RNA quality, and a NanoDrop 2000 was used to measure RNA concentration.

The full study reports these points: Sequencing and analysis were restricted to the TCR beta chain. Lower TCR Shannon entropy and fewer highly expanded clones were observed in persistent Graves' disease patients than in newly diagnosed patients, which suggested clonal expansion. Persistent disease showed preferential use of TRBV28, TRBJ1-2 and TRBJ2-5, whereas newly diagnosed disease favored TRBV20-1 and TRBJ2-1. The study examined only peripheral blood because the primary lesion, thyroid tissue, could not be accessed. Persistent patients shared more public clonotypes among themselves (around 3,000) than newly diagnosed patients did (nearly 1,000). The authors acknowledged the small sample size as a limitation that may reduce accuracy.

To prepare the library, multiplex PCR was applied. TCRdb records Illumina HiSeq 4000 as the sequencer. To build TCR beta libraries, CDR3 regions were amplified by Arm-PCR using iRepertoire HTBI primers. Gel purification was performed on PCR products prior to sequencing. As for the authors' bioinformatics: Gene usage analysis of CDR3 amino acid clonotypes relied on the approximately 68 TRBV and around 13 TRBJ segments identified across samples. Filtered high-quality paired reads were merged into contigs using COPE and FqMerger. BLAST was used to align contigs to IMGT TRBV, TRBD and TRBJ reference genes, and CDR3 was defined according to IMGT. Any clonotype with a frequency above 0.1% was counted as a highly expanded clone. Shannon entropy served as the measure of repertoire diversity, while the Gini coefficient captured V-J evenness. Clonotypes shared by more than one individual were considered public. Clones were called with MiXCR by TCRdb after fastp trimmed the public reads at Q25, and only in-frame beta chains were retained. Every entry covers one CDR3 protein and lists the most common genes and DNA from its rows. TCRdb, rather than the study authors, made the V and J calls. The table for this sample lists over 500,000 distinct CDR3 sequences; less than 20% of them were counted only once. The top ten clones comprise around 18% of the sample.

The sample was also reused in another study, on T cells in Graves' hyperthyroidism and ophthalmopathy. As the second paper documents: Stable Graves' hyperthyroidism was defined as no progression to ophthalmopathy during 18 months of follow-up. The hyperthyroidism patients were between 18 and 65 years old and newly diagnosed, with a disease duration of less than 2 months. Exclusion was applied to patients with uncontrolled infections, other autoimmune diseases, pregnancy or lactation. Diagnoses were based on clinical symptoms, serum thyroxine and TRAb, thyroid ultrasound and orbital computed tomography. The TCR CDR3 was subjected to a first round of RT-PCR using the HTBI primer set and the Qiagen OneStep RT-PCR kit. Most expanded thyroid clonotypes (frequency above 0.001) were also found in blood, which suggests that blood repertoires may mirror thyroid immune responses. Ophthalmopathy was separated from stable hyperthyroidism by a 13 V-J signature model, with approximately 90% sensitivity and about 81% specificity obtained in cross-validation and 80%/75% obtained in testing. In validation, the model predicted progression to ophthalmopathy with approximately 71% sensitivity and approximately 72% specificity, a median of around six months before onset. TCR V-J signatures able to tell the groups apart were searched for in a discovery cohort of some 100 patients, of whom approximately 40 had Graves' ophthalmopathy and under 65 had stable Graves' hyperthyroidism. Whether ophthalmopathy could be predicted prospectively was tested in an independent validation cohort made up of under 20 hyperthyroidism patients plus 17 patients who later progressed to ophthalmopathy. The roughly 94 discovery patients were randomly split 7:3 into training and test sets. In addition, the study compared T-cell repertoires in thyroid tissue and in blood from 6 or 7 Graves' hyperthyroidism patients. Following sampling, methimazole starting at 30 mg daily was given to hyperthyroidism patients, and high-dose intravenous methylprednisolone was given to ophthalmopathy patients. The libraries were constructed in a second round of multiplex PCR and then size-selected and purified. The libraries were sequenced on an Illumina HiSeq2000 using paired-end 100 bp reads. SOAPnuke was used to process the raw data, throwing out any read that contained adapters or uncalled bases, had a mean Phred below 15, or lacked an exact constant-primer or identifier match. COPE v1.2.5 was used to merge high-quality paired reads, and clonotypes were defined as unique nucleotide sequences. Clonotypes were aligned to IMGT TRBV, TRBD and TRBJ reference segments using MiTCR v1.1. The analysis included only V-J combinations with a frequency above 0.0001, which together covered 98% to 99.2% of the repertoires. A TCS score was defined as the ratio of F50 (clonal expansion) to E x V (chaos), with BLOSUM62-based TCRdist applied between CDR3 peptides within each V-J. Welch's t-statistics and random forest reduced around 510 V-J features to around 14, which were used in a naive Bayes classifier (R e1071). No statistical method was used to fix the sample size in advance, and group allocation was not hidden from the investigators. The paper describes TCR Vbeta CDR3 sequencing of 120 to 150 peripheral blood samples, made up of under 50 ophthalmopathy patients, 70 to 80 hyperthyroidism patients and 17 progressor patients.

The chain is made from TRBV28 and TRBJ1-5, and possibly TRBD1, on 6 matching bases. This receptor was identified in a woman under 40 with Graves disease. Donor details come from another sample of the same person, matched by shared clones. The input for sequencing was peripheral blood mononuclear cells (PBMCs), taken at new diagnosis, from a patient treated with antithyroid drugs. Here the CDR3 is given as CASRQAWDQPQHF. The sequenced DNA: TGTGCCAGTCGACAGGCCTGGGATCAGCCCCAGCATTTT.